The rows below give T cell receptor beta chains drawn from one sample of a study of cytomegalovirus exposure and HLA in healthy donors. Clones were sequenced by immunoSEQ multiplex PCR, and TCRdb holds only the in-frame ones, with some missing. The sample lists 90,000 to 140,000 clones, under 85% occurring once. Sequencing used PBMCs. The receptors stem from a man aged 25 to 45 in good health and CMV-seronegative. The CDR3 runs from the conserved cysteine through the conserved F or W.

TRBJ2-2	15	TRBV2	CASSVFQGGTGELFF
TRBJ2-3	18	TRBV5-1	CASSLALLAGGRTDTQYF
TRBJ1-6	15	TRBV7-9	CASSLPTGGNSPLHF
TRBJ2-7	15	TRBV6-5	CASSYSGHETYEQYF
TRBJ2-1	14	TRBV6-5	CASSYFGGWSEQFF
TRBJ1-5	16	TRBV19	CASTPLLGASNQPQHF
TRBJ2-1	16	TRBV5-1	CASSLVSAGGPDEQFF
TRBJ2-5	12	TRBV4-2	CASSRGSETQYF
TRBJ1-1	15	TRBV29-1	CSARNSDGRGTEAFF
TRBJ2-7	17	TRBV4-3	CASSQDVLAGASYEQYF
TRBJ1-2	13	TRBV28	CASRRTAIYGYTF
TRBJ1-1	15	TRBV7-9	CASSLQGLGIAEAFF
TRBJ2-1	15	TRBV5-4	CASSPGQGGYNEQFF
TRBJ2-1	15	TRBV19	CASRKPAGGPHEQFF
TRBJ1-6	13	TRBV6-5	CASSYRGNSPLHF
TRBJ2-4	14	TRBV9	CASSTLAGGNIQYF
TRBJ2-3	16	TRBV5-1	CASSLEGRDSTDTQYF
TRBJ1-5	15	TRBV4-2	CASSFATGANQPQHF
TRBJ2-3	16	TRBV19	CASSIDRQGGTDTQYF
TRBJ2-7	16	TRBV19	CASSITGGLTSYEQYF
TRBJ2-3	18	TRBV7-2	CASSLVLAGDLDTDTQYF
TRBJ2-7	16	TRBV9	CASSARMGTNTNEQYF
TRBJ1-1	13	TRBV7-2	CASSLQGAAEAFF
TRBJ2-7	11	TRBV5-6	CASGQNYEQYF
TRBJ2-5	14	TRBV11-2	CASSPTLGPETQYF
TRBJ1-6	18	TRBV5-1	CASSLSGPTGGYNSPLHF
TRBJ2-2	14	TRBV6-1	CASSGGQETGELFF
TRBJ2-6	16	TRBV7-2	CASSLRQLSGANVLTF
TRBJ2-5	11	TRBV5-4	CASSFSGTQYF
TRBJ2-1	15	TRBV7-9	CASSPVGGRRNEQFF
TRBJ2-7	14	TRBV7-9	CASSRYLSPYEQYF
TRBJ1-4	15	TRBV9	CASSVAGKVDEKLFF
TRBJ1-2	13	TRBV6-1	CASSDTGDYGYTF
TRBJ1-5	15	TRBV7-9	CASSLGTGGFQPQHF
TRBJ2-6	15	TRBV7-9	CASSYPGSGANVLTF
TRBJ2-7	16	TRBV27	CASSLRLTSGSVEQYF
TRBJ2-5	14	TRBV7-9	CASSNRGGGETQYF
TRBJ1-1	15	TRBV7-8	CASSLEPGQNTEAFF
TRBJ2-7	16	TRBV4-1	CASTPGATSGTYEQYF
TRBJ1-6	15	TRBV6-5	CASSYAGQSNSPLHF
TRBJ2-7	14	TRBV19	CASTTTYRGHEQYF
TRBJ2-3	16	TRBV5-1	CASSLFGTGDTDTQYF
TRBJ2-3	16	TRBV7-9	CASSPGLAGRTDTQYF
TRBJ2-7	13	TRBV29-1	CSVERQGVREQYF
TRBJ1-2	14	TRBV5-1	CASSLTPGQYGYTF
TRBJ1-5	15	TRBV28	CASTKTGIGNQPQHF
TRBJ1-1	14	TRBV4-1	CASSQDRVNTEAFF
TRBJ2-7	14	TRBV5-1	CASSTTSGSSEQYF